The T cell receptor (beta chain) under discussion was sequenced for a study of breast tumors, draining lymph nodes, adjacent tissues. CDR3 size: 16 residues. Germline CDR1 is SGHVS and CDR2 is FNYEAQ. V lost 1 base, J lost 0 bases, and 10 bases lay in between. This clonotype was seen at least ten times. One entry per CDR3 protein results from TCRdb running MiXCR on the multiplex PCR reads. The sample contains approximately 130,000 distinct CDR3 sequences, approximately 20% of which appear only once. Samples came from axillary lymph nodes draining the breast cancer. The receptor's source is a female donor with breast cancer. Some clones in this sample may be carry-over from other donors' samples. Sequencing used axillary lymph node tissue. V and J are TRBV7-6 and TRBJ2-1; tentatively, D is TRBD2 (6 bases). The CDR3 region is CASSLEAGSSYNEQFF. CDR3 sequence (DNA): TGTGCCAGCAGCTTAGAAGCCGGGAGCTCCTACAATGAGCAGTTCTTC. The variable domain in full, with the rest retrieved from reference TRBV7-6 and TRBJ2-1, is GAGVSQSPRYKVTKRGQDVALRCDPISGHVSLYWYRQALGQGPEFLTYFNYEAQQDKSGLPNDRFSAERPEGSISTLTIQRTEQRDSAMYRCASSLEAGSSYNEQFFGPGTRLTVL.